This TCR beta chain was found in a study of blood T cells in healthy people across ages. Findings of the study overall: Changes seen in expanded clonotypes were possibly confounded by donor CMV status left unknown. Age brought a roughly linear fall in TCR beta diversity measured per million T cells.

The V segment lost 2 bases and the J segment 6 bases; nucleotides outside the gene matches: 7. The CDR3 has 15 amino acids. Details on this clonotype: No antigen is known for it.

Together with a sample-barcoded 5' primer, a J-beta primer mix was included in a second PCR lasting roughly 6 to 12 cycles. Each CDR3 protein gets one entry after TCRdb re-called the 5' RACE reads with MiXCR. This sample has 1.6 million or so distinct CDR3 sequences; around 35% occur once, and the top ten carry about 11%. The origin of this receptor is a woman in her twenties or thirties in good health. This chain uses TRBV12-3 or TRBV12-4 with TRBJ2-3; 8 bases fit TRBD1. The source material was blood. This CDR3 is CASSLQGALVDTQYF. CDR3 nucleotides: TGTGCCAGCAGTTTACAGGGGGCGCTTGTTGATACGCAGTATTTT.